These 20 T cell receptor beta chains came from one sample sequenced in a study of regulatory T cells in long-lasting Graves disease. The time point was: persistent/refractory GD, antithyroid drugs over 5 years with positive TRAb. RNA isolated from PBMCs was used to make the TCR library. Arm-PCR with iRepertoire HTBI primers amplified the CDR3 regions for these TCR beta libraries. TCRdb processed the multiplex PCR reads anew with MiXCR; each CDR3 protein has one entry. The sample includes more than 650,000 distinct CDR3 sequences, approximately 31% of them seen just once. This specimen was peripheral blood mononuclear cells (PBMCs), taken when the disease was refractory, from a patient treated with antithyroid drugs. The receptors originated from a female donor with Graves disease.

This chain uses TRBV6-2 or TRBV6-3 with TRBJ1-6; 12 bases map to TRBD1. V was clipped by 6 bases and J by 7 bases; unmatched bases: 4. The CDR3 contains 15 residues. Germline V lookup: CDR1 MNHEY, CDR2 SVGEGT. The CDR3 sequence: CASRPGTGGNSPLHF. DNA of the CDR3: TGTGCCAGCAGACCTGGGACAGGGGGCAATTCACCCCTCCACTTT.

In this sample, this clonotype turned up a few times. V usage is TRBV29-1 and J usage is TRBJ1-1, with D hard to call. The CDR3 is made up of 12 amino acids. Germline CDR1 is SQVTM and CDR2 is ANQGSEA. The V gene lost 4 bases and the J gene lost 10 bases, with 16 bases spanning the gap. CDR3: CSVVSAGGPAFF. In DNA, the CDR3 is TGCAGCGTTGTTTCCGCCGGAGGCCCAGCTTTCTTT.

This clonotype was observed a few times. The V call is TRBV20-1, the J call TRBJ1-4; TRBD1 might be the D (6 bases). Per germline, CDR1 DFQATT and CDR2 SNEGSKA (reference sequence). The CDR3 runs to 12 residues. With 5 bases removed from V and 11 bases from J, the gap between germline ends came to 15 bases. In DNA form, the CDR3 reads TGCAGTGCTTCGATGCAGGGGCTTAAACTGTTTTTT. Protein product: CSASMQGLKLFF.

The chain has TRBV6-2 or TRBV6-3 and TRBJ2-5, with 9 bases that match TRBD2. V was clipped by 2 bases and J by 5 bases; unmatched bases: 6. Germline assignment: CDR1 MNHEY and CDR2 SVGEGT. The CDR3 spans 15 residues. As DNA, the CDR3 is TGTGCCAGCAGTTACGGCGGGAGGGCCAGGGAGACCCAGTACTTC. Translated, it gives CASSYGGRARETQYF.

This clonotype turned up a few times. The J gene is TRBJ1-5, the V gene TRBV12-3 or TRBV12-4; D is unresolved. V was clipped by 6 bases and J by 14 bases, with 20 bases between them. The CDR3 is 13 residues long. CDR3 DNA: TGTGCCAGCAGCCCGGACGCTTTCAGCAGAAAGCATTTT. Translation: CASSPDAFSRKHF.

This clonotype was picked up one time. The chain couples TRBV6-5 to TRBJ2-1; 7 bases map to TRBD1. Germline V gene sequence: CDR1 MNHEY, CDR2 SVGAGI. CDR3 length: 18 residues. Losses at the gene ends were 0 bases for V and 1 base for J; bases not matched to a gene: 9. CDR3 bases: TGTGCCAGCAGTTACTCGATCCTGACAGGGTGGTCCTACAATGAGCAGTTCTTC. It specifies CASSYSILTGWSYNEQFF.

The genes are TRBV7-9 and TRBJ2-7; D remains ambiguous. The CDR3 consists of 15 residues. Between the trimmed V and J ends, which lost 5 bases and 1 base, there was a span of 15 bases. The germline CDR1 and CDR2 sequences are SEHNR and FQNEAQ (reference sequence). In nucleotides, the CDR3 is TGTGCCAGCAGCCCCCAAGCCCCTAAATCCTACGAGCAGTACTTC. This sequence encodes CASSPQAPKSYEQYF. Supplemented by reference TRBV7-9 and TRBJ2-7, the full variable domain reads DTGVSQNPRHKITKRGQNVTFRCDPISEHNRLYWYRQTLGQGPEFLTYFQNEAQLEKSRLLSDRFSAERPKGSFSTLEIQRTEQGDSAMYLCASSPQAPKSYEQYFGPGTRLTVT.

This clonotype was found a few times. V gene TRBV19 combines with J gene TRBJ2-2, with 9 bases aligning to TRBD2. The CDR3 spans 14 residues. Germline assignment: CDR1 LNHDA and CDR2 SQIVND (reference sequence). V shed 6 bases, J shed 5 bases, and the junction held 4 bases outside the gene matches. The CDR3 sequence is CASRGSGSTGELFF. The CDR3 DNA sequence: TGTGCCAGTAGGGGTAGCGGGAGTACCGGGGAGCTGTTTTTT.

The chain links TRBV3-1 to TRBJ2-7, with 11 bases that match TRBD2. CDR1 is LGHDT and CDR2 is YNNKEL in the germline V gene (reference sequence). The CDR3 contains 14 residues. The junction had 7 bases not matched to a gene; V was cut back by 8 bases and J by 4 bases. The CDR3 loop is CASGLTSGMYEQYF. In nucleotides, the CDR3 is TGTGCCAGCGGCCTGACTAGCGGGATGTACGAGCAGTACTTC.

This rearrangement joins TRBV7-9 to TRBJ2-3; the match to TRBD2 covers 11 bases. CDR3 size: 15 residues. With 6 bases clipped from V and 6 bases from J, the junction kept 8 bases outside the gene matches. Looked up from germline, CDR1 is SEHNR and CDR2 is FQNEAQ (reference sequence). This CDR3 is CASRVTSGSGDTQYF. The CDR3 DNA reads TGTGCCAGCAGAGTTACTAGCGGGAGCGGGGATACGCAGTATTTT.

This clonotype was seen a handful of times. The chain combines TRBV30 with TRBJ1-1; D is uncertain. The CDR3 is 13 residues long. The germline gives CDR1 GTSNPN, CDR2 SVGIG (reference sequence). V was cut by 4 bases and J by 1 base, with 10 bases left in between. The DNA of the CDR3 is TGTGCCTGGACGACCGGAGCGAACACTGAAGCTTTCTTT. Translation: CAWTTGANTEAFF. Full variable domain (outside the CDR3, taken from reference TRBV30 and TRBJ1-1): SQTIHQWPATLVQPVGSPLSLECTVEGTSNPNLYWYRQAAGRGLQLLFYSVGIGQISSEVPQNLSASRPQDRQFILSSKKLLLSDSGFYLCAWTTGANTEAFFGQGTRLTVV.

This clonotype came up a few times. The chain couples TRBV7-9 to TRBJ2-5, with D uncertain. Germline CDR1 is SEHNR and CDR2 is FQNEAQ (reference sequence). The CDR3 runs 14 residues. V shed 2 bases and J shed 1 base, with 8 bases lying between them. For the CDR3, the DNA is TGTGCCAGCAGCTTACCGAAGGGCCAAGAGACCCAGTACTTC. This translates into CASSLPKGQETQYF. Looking up the rest from reference TRBV7-9 and TRBJ2-5 gives the full variable domain: DTGVSQNPRHKITKRGQNVTFRCDPISEHNRLYWYRQTLGQGPEFLTYFQNEAQLEKSRLLSDRFSAERPKGSFSTLEIQRTEQGDSAMYLCASSLPKGQETQYFGPGTRLLVL.

The table lists this clonotype with many counts. The chain is built from TRBV7-9 and TRBJ1-6, with a tentative D call TRBD1 (5 bases). Trimming pared 6 bases from V and 10 bases from J, leaving 19 bases between. Looked up from germline, CDR1 is SEHNR and CDR2 is FQNEAQ (reference sequence). The CDR3 runs to 15 residues. CDR3 sequence (DNA): TGTGCCAGCAGTCCCCCCCGGGGGGTGAACTCACCCCTCCACTTT. Protein: CASSPPRGVNSPLHF.

This clonotype was detected ten times or more. The rearrangement uses TRBV7-9 and TRBJ1-1; 7 positions match TRBD1. V lost 6 bases to trimming and J lost 5 bases; unmatched junction nucleotides: 9. Germline V gene data show CDR1 as SEHNR and CDR2 as FQNEAQ (reference sequence). The CDR3 covers 14 residues. CDR3: CASRQGQARTEAFF. The CDR3 bases are TGTGCCAGCAGACAAGGACAGGCTAGAACTGAAGCTTTCTTT.

This clonotype appeared many times. The genes are TRBV2 and TRBJ1-1, with TRBD1 identical over 7 bases. The germline CDR1 and CDR2 sequences are SNHLY and FYNNEI. The CDR3 consists of 17 residues. Trimming took 8 bases from V and 0 from J; bases not matched to a gene: 15. The CDR3 loop is CASGQGRGLLVNTEAFF. Here the CDR3 DNA reads TGTGCCAGCGGCCAGGGCAGGGGGTTATTAGTGAACACTGAAGCTTTCTTT.

The chain uses TRBV30 and TRBJ1-5; D unresolved. This CDR3 has 13 amino acids. Trimming stripped 4 bases from V and 7 bases from J, with 14 bases between. CDR1 is GTSNPN, CDR2 SVGIG, per germline (reference sequence). This CDR3 reads CAWNERVGQPQHF. The CDR3 DNA is TGTGCCTGGAATGAAAGGGTTGGCCAGCCCCAGCATTTT.

The V and J genes are TRBV29-1 and TRBJ1-2; 10 positions match TRBD1. The CDR3 contains 13 residues. The V segment lost 3 bases and the J segment 6 bases; nucleotides outside the gene matches: 4. In germline, CDR1 is SQVTM, CDR2 ANQGSEA. This chain's CDR3 is CSVDGTGADGYTF. In nucleotides, the CDR3 is TGCAGCGTTGACGGGACAGGGGCGGATGGCTACACCTTC.

This clonotype was seen a few times. V and J are TRBV6-1 and TRBJ2-7; no clear D. There are 15 residues in the CDR3. V shed 6 bases and J shed 2 bases, with 17 bases lying between them. CDR1 and CDR2 (germline): MNHNS, SASEGT. DNA of the CDR3: TGTGCCAGCAGGCCCCCGGCCTCTTCCGCCTACGAGCAGTACTTC. Translation: CASRPPASSAYEQYF.

This clonotype was picked up many times. The V call is TRBV28, the J call TRBJ1-5, with no clear D. V was clipped by 1 base and J by 2 bases, with 12 bases between them. CDR1 and CDR2 (germline): MDHEN, SYDVKM. This CDR3 region has 16 residues. The CDR3 loop is CASSLLGNEGNQPQHF. DNA for the CDR3: TGTGCCAGCAGTTTATTAGGGAATGAAGGCAATCAGCCCCAGCATTTT.

Notes on this clonotype: A much bigger clone sits one base away, suggesting this may be a read error. The rearrangement links TRBV2 to TRBJ2-7; TRBD2 agrees at 13 bases. CDR3 length: 13 residues. After removal of 6 bases from V and 6 bases from J, the junction contained 2 bases not matched to a gene. CDR1 is SNHLY, CDR2 FYNNEI, per germline. For the CDR3, the DNA is TGTGCCAGCAGACTAGCGGGAGGGGGCGAGCAGTACTTC. Encoded protein: CASRLAGGGEQYF.